This is a list of T cell receptor beta chains from one sample in a study of OX40 agonist ivuxolimab in advanced cancers. Method: immunoSEQ multiplex PCR; TCRdb's copy keeps in-frame clones and lacks some. The sample has about 17,000 clones; about 88% are singletons. This material consisted of CD4+ or CD8+ T cells sorted from blood, taken in a trial of the OX40 agonist ivuxolimab. The receptors come from an adult with an advanced solid tumor such as melanoma, head and neck, liver or kidney cancer. CDR3s include the opening cysteine and the closing phenylalanine or tryptophan. A D gene is named only where the DNA matches it firmly. Clone size is given for some rows only: seen once, a few or many times, or a class if the clone is expanded.

>NA|TRBJ2-2|NA|TRBV30|10
CAWSARELFF
TGTGCCTGGAGTGCGAGAGAGCTGTTTTTT
>NA|TRBJ1-2|NA|TRBV28|14
CASSRPGSNYGYTF
TGTGCCAGCAGTCGGCCAGGAAGTAACTATGGCTACACCTTC
>NA|TRBJ2-1|NA|TRBV19|12
CASSIRETEQFF
TGTGCCAGTAGTATTCGGGAGACAGAGCAGTTCTTC
>NA|TRBJ2-6|NA|TRBV4-2|18
CASSYLGEASSGANVLTF
TGTGCCAGCAGCTACCTGGGGGAGGCGAGCTCTGGGGCCAACGTCCTGACTTTC
>NA|TRBJ1-1|NA|TRBV6-4|12
CASSDSGERAFF
TGTGCCAGCAGTGACTCGGGGGAGAGAGCTTTCTTT
>NA|TRBJ1-4|NA|TRBV11-2|13
CASSGPGLEKLFF
TGTGCCAGCAGCGGTCCAGGGCTTGAAAAACTGTTTTTT
>NA|TRBJ2-5|NA|TRBV27|14
CASSSVQDLKTQYF
TGTGCCAGCAGTTCTGTACAGGATCTGAAGACCCAGTACTTC
>NA|TRBJ2-5|NA|TRBV10-1|13
CASRYDTRETQYF
TGCGCCAGCAGATACGACACAAGAGAGACCCAGTACTTC
>NA|TRBJ1-1|NA|TRBV4-3|15
CASSQDRDGREEAFF
TGCGCCAGCAGCCAAGATAGAGACGGCCGTGAGGAAGCTTTCTTT
>NA|TRBJ2-3|TRBD2|TRBV7-3|16
CASSLAYTSVTDTQYF
TGTGCCAGCAGCTTAGCATATACTAGCGTTACAGATACGCAGTATTTT
>NA|TRBJ1-2|NA|TRBV11-3|13
CASSGGGLVGYTF
TGTGCCAGCTCCGGAGGAGGACTAGTAGGCTACACCTTC
>NA|TRBJ2-3|NA|TRBV6-5|11
CASTGPDTQYF
TGTGCCAGTACAGGGCCAGATACGCAGTATTTT
>few|TRBJ2-7|NA|TRBV4-3|15
CASSQDAGGGYEQYF
TGCGCCAGCAGCCAAGATGCCGGGGGCGGATACGAGCAGTACTTC
>NA|TRBJ2-1|NA|TRBV5-8|16
CASSLGHRSSYNEQFF
TGTGCCAGCAGCTTGGGGCACAGGAGCTCCTACAATGAGCAGTTCTTC
>medium-sized|TRBJ1-1|NA|TRBV4-1|14
CASSQESLNTEAFF
TGCGCCAGCAGCCAAGAAAGTTTGAACACTGAAGCTTTCTTT
>NA|TRBJ1-2|TRBD1|TRBV4-3|14
CASSQDRGDYGYTF
TGCGCCAGCAGCCAAGACAGGGGGGACTATGGCTACACCTTC
>NA|TRBJ1-2|TRBD1|TRBV19|14
CASSMGTGLNGYTF
TGTGCCAGTAGTATGGGGACAGGGTTAAATGGCTACACCTTC
>NA|TRBJ1-2|NA|TRBV20-1|11
CSASPDGGYTF
TGCAGTGCTTCCCCCGACGGGGGCTACACCTTC
>NA|TRBJ2-7|TRBD1|TRBV5-4|14
CASSWWDRVDEQYF
TGTGCCAGCAGCTGGTGGGACAGGGTCGACGAGCAGTACTTC
>NA|TRBJ2-2|NA|TRBV4-2|18
CASSQDPTQGSNTGELFF
TGTGCCAGCAGCCAAGATCCCACCCAGGGATCGAACACCGGGGAGCTGTTTTTT
>NA|TRBJ2-7|NA|TRBV10-1|15
CASSELGPSSYEQYF
TGCGCCAGCAGTGAACTGGGACCGAGCTCCTACGAGCAGTACTTC
>NA|TRBJ2-7|TRBD1|TRBV9|17
CASSPGQGNPSSYEQYF
TGTGCCAGCAGCCCGGGACAGGGTAATCCTAGCTCCTACGAGCAGTACTTC
>NA|TRBJ2-1|TRBD2|TRBV7-7|14
CASSAGLADNEQFF
TGTGCCAGCAGCGCCGGACTAGCGGACAATGAGCAGTTCTTC
>NA|TRBJ1-2|NA|TRBV11-3|14
CASSLYGTDYGYTF
TGTGCCAGCAGCTTGTATGGGACGGATTATGGCTACACCTTC
>NA|TRBJ1-4|NA|TRBV6-5|14
CASSTGFEYEKLFF
TGTGCCAGCAGTACAGGGTTTGAGTATGAAAAACTGTTTTTT
>NA|TRBJ2-1|NA|TRBV27|14
CASTSGVLYNEQFF
TGTGCCAGCACCTCAGGGGTCCTCTACAATGAGCAGTTCTTC
>NA|TRBJ2-7|NA|TRBV6-5|15
CASSYKALESYEQYF
TGTGCCAGCAGTTACAAGGCCCTTGAGTCCTACGAGCAGTACTTC
>NA|TRBJ1-6|NA|TRBV9|17
CASSVSSYRDADSPLHF
TGTGCCAGCAGCGTGTCGTCGTACAGGGACGCTGATTCACCCCTCCACTTT
>NA|TRBJ2-2|NA|TRBV9|17
CASSVGASFLATGELFF
TGTGCCAGCAGCGTAGGGGCGTCGTTTCTGGCCACCGGGGAGCTGTTTTTT
>NA|TRBJ2-3|TRBD2|TRBV11-3|18
CASSLLSRLAGDTDTQYF
TGTGCCAGCAGCTTACTTTCGAGGCTAGCGGGAGATACAGATACGCAGTATTTT
>NA|TRBJ2-7|NA|TRBV6-5|15
CARRPPPVLRYEQYF
TGTGCCCGTCGCCCCCCCCCGGTTCTTCGCTACGAGCAGTACTTC
>NA|TRBJ2-7|NA|TRBV28|14
CASSPDRTSYEQYF
TGTGCCAGCAGTCCAGACAGGACCTCCTACGAGCAGTACTTC
>NA|TRBJ2-6|NA|TRBV30|13
CAWEGTGANVLTF
TGTGCCTGGGAGGGGACTGGGGCCAACGTCCTGACTTTC
>NA|TRBJ2-2|NA|TRBV9|16
CASSPRAGVDTGELFF
TGTGCCAGCAGCCCCCGGGCAGGGGTAGACACCGGGGAGCTGTTTTTT
>NA|TRBJ2-7|NA|TRBV5-4|14
CASSSVADSYEQYF
TGTGCCAGCAGCTCCGTGGCGGACTCCTACGAGCAGTACTTC
>NA|TRBJ2-5|NA|TRBV7-6|12
CASSLGNWAQYF
TGTGCCAGCAGCTTAGGGAATTGGGCCCAGTACTTC
>NA|TRBJ2-3|TRBD2|TRBV15|16
CATSRAREGPTDTQYF
TGTGCCACCAGCAGAGCGCGGGAGGGCCCCACAGATACGCAGTATTTT
>NA|TRBJ2-2|NA|TRBV2|13
CASTTGHTGELFF
TGTGCCAGCACAACAGGGCACACCGGGGAGCTGTTTTTT
>once|TRBJ2-3|TRBD1|TRBV6-4|15
CASSDGQGAPDTQYF
TGTGCCAGCAGTGACGGGCAGGGGGCCCCAGATACGCAGTATTTT
>NA|TRBJ1-1|NA|TRBV7-3|13
CASSSAGRAEAFF
TGTGCCAGCAGCTCTGCGGGGCGGGCTGAAGCTTTCTTT
>NA|TRBJ2-7|NA|TRBV12-2|15
CASRLALAGVYEQYF
TGTGCAAGTCGCTTAGCCCTAGCGGGCGTCTACGAGCAGTACTTC
>once|TRBJ1-1|NA|TRBV7-9|14
CASSLVASSAEAFF
TGTGCCAGCAGCTTAGTCGCCAGTAGCGCTGAAGCTTTCTTT
>few|TRBJ1-5|NA|TRBV7-9|12
CASSQLTQPQHF
TGTGCCAGCAGCCAATTAACTCAGCCCCAGCATTTT
>NA|TRBJ1-2|NA|TRBV11-3|13
CASSFALNYGYTF
TGTGCCAGCAGCTTCGCGCTTAACTATGGCTACACCTTC
>NA|TRBJ2-4|NA|TRBV6-5|13
CASSGVGGHIQYF
TGTGCCAGCAGCGGGGTCGGGGGGCACATTCAGTACTTC
>few|TRBJ1-1|NA|TRBV30|13
CAWSWDGPTEAFF
TGTGCCTGGAGTTGGGACGGCCCCACTGAAGCTTTCTTT
>NA|TRBJ2-3|NA|TRBV9|14
CASSPRDQPPTQYF
TGTGCCAGCAGCCCTCGGGACCAGCCCCCTACGCAGTATTTT
>NA|TRBJ2-1|TRBD1|TRBV30|15
CAWSLGTGGNNEQFF
TGTGCCTGGAGTCTGGGGACAGGGGGCAACAATGAGCAGTTCTTC
>NA|TRBJ2-2|NA|TRBV27|15
CASGPRLGYTGELFF
TGTGCCAGCGGACCCCGACTAGGTTACACCGGGGAGCTGTTTTTT
>few|TRBJ2-2|TRBD1|TRBV6-4|16
CASSADRGSNTGELFF
TGTGCCAGCAGTGCGGACAGGGGTTCGAACACCGGGGAGCTGTTTTTT
>NA|TRBJ1-2|NA|TRBV19|14
CASSIDSPLYGYTF
TGTGCCAGTAGTATCGATTCTCCCCTCTATGGCTACACCTTC
>NA|TRBJ2-1|NA|TRBV9|15
CASSVSGTPYNEQFF
TGTGCCAGCAGCGTCAGCGGTACTCCCTACAATGAGCAGTTCTTC
>NA|TRBJ2-3|NA|TRBV6-6|16
CASSYKGKEFTDTQYF
TGTGCCAGCAGTTACAAAGGGAAAGAGTTCACAGATACGCAGTATTTT
>NA|TRBJ2-7|NA|TRBV21-1|15
CASSEHLGGRYEQYF
TGTGCCAGCAGCGAGCACTTAGGGGGCCGCTACGAGCAGTACTTC
>NA|TRBJ2-1|TRBD2|TRBV4-3|15
CASSQGTSGGAEQFF
TGCGCCAGCAGCCAAGGCACTAGCGGGGGAGCTGAGCAGTTCTTC
>once|TRBJ1-2|NA|TRBV7-8|14
CASSLDGYLDGYTF
TGTGCCAGCAGCTTAGACGGCTACTTGGATGGCTACACCTTC
>NA|TRBJ2-1|TRBD2|TRBV9|17
CASSPPGLAGFYNEQFF
TGTGCCAGCAGCCCCCCCGGGCTAGCGGGATTCTACAATGAGCAGTTCTTC
>NA|TRBJ1-5|TRBD1|TRBV7-9|16
CASSLFRQGGNQPQHF
TGTGCCAGCAGCTTATTTCGACAGGGTGGCAATCAGCCCCAGCATTTT
>once|TRBJ2-7|NA|TRBV5-1|14
CASSQHNTGYEQYF
TGCGCCAGCAGCCAGCACAATACAGGCTACGAGCAGTACTTC